This passage covers 26 T cell receptor beta chains from one sample sequenced in a study of T cell changes during pregnancy in multiple sclerosis. TCRdb's copy holds only in-frame clones and misses some; the assay was immunoSEQ multiplex PCR. Of some 39,000 clones listed, approximately 90% are singletons. Sequenced here: CD8+ T cells from peripheral blood mononuclear cells, sampled in the first trimester of pregnancy. The receptors were gathered from a female donor with multiple sclerosis, enrolled in a pregnancy study.

The V gene is TRBV7-9, the J gene TRBJ2-3, with 7 bases fitting TRBD2. Germline CDR1 reads SEHNR; CDR2 reads FQNEAQ (reference sequence). The V gene end was trimmed by 8 bases and the J gene end by 2 bases; junction bases not matched to a gene: 16. The CDR3 consists of 17 residues. The CDR3 bases are TGTGCCAGCGAAGGCGGGGGACTCCCCGGGTTCACAGATACGCAGTATTTT. Amino acid sequence: CASEGGGLPGFTDTQYF.

The V and J genes are TRBV14 and TRBJ2-7; 7 nucleotides line up with TRBD2. The CDR3 covers 19 residues. CDR1 is SGHDN and CDR2 is FVKESK in the germline V gene. Trimming took 1 base from V and 3 from J; bases not matched to a gene: 18. CDR3 DNA sequence: TGTGCCAGCAGCCAAGGGGGGGGAGTAATGTCCCTTAACCTCTACGAGCAGTACTTC. It yields the protein CASSQGGGVMSLNLYEQYF.

This clone was observed a single time. V gene TRBV18 combines with J gene TRBJ2-3; tentatively, D is TRBD2 (6 bases). The ends were cut back, 0 bases at V and 3 bases at J, with 10 bases in the middle. Germline CDR1 and CDR2: KGHSH and LQKENI. This CDR3 comprises 15 residues. Here the CDR3 reads CASSPPGGATDTQYF. As DNA, the CDR3 is TGTGCCAGCTCACCACCGGGCGGGGCGACAGATACGCAGTATTTT.

The chain links TRBV4-3 to TRBJ1-5; the D is unclear. Germline V gives CDR1 LGHNA, CDR2 YSLEER. V dropped 0 bases and J dropped 5 bases, with 5 bases sitting between them. This CDR3 has 13 amino acids. CDR3 bases: TGCGCCAGCAGCCAAGACGGTTATCAGCCCCAGCATTTT. It yields the protein CASSQDGYQPQHF.

This clone was counted a few times. The J gene is TRBJ2-7, the V gene TRBV5-5, with TRBD1 matching over 9 bases. Germline assignment: CDR1 SGHKS and CDR2 YYEKEE (reference sequence). With 4 bases clipped from V and 2 bases from J, the junction kept 16 bases outside the gene matches. This CDR3 has 18 residues. CDR3 sequence: CASSPPGQGPIGAYEQYF. CDR3 DNA sequence: TGTGCCAGCAGCCCGCCGGGACAGGGACCGATCGGGGCCTACGAGCAGTACTTC. Variable domain in full (rest from reference TRBV5-5 and TRBJ2-7): DAGVTQSPTHLIKTRGQQVTLRCSPISGHKSVSWYQQVLGQGPQFIFQYYEKEERGRGNFPDRFSARQFPNYSSELNVNALLLGDSALYLCASSPPGQGPIGAYEQYFGPGTRLTVT.

The chain has TRBV6-6 and TRBJ1-2; D is undetermined. Germline CDR1 and CDR2: MNHNY and SVGAGI (reference sequence). Between the trimmed V and J ends, which lost 0 bases and 6 bases, there was a span of 14 bases. The CDR3 runs 15 residues. DNA of the CDR3: TGTGCCAGCAGTTACTCGACGAAGGACTTAAATGGCTACACCTTC. Its translation: CASSYSTKDLNGYTF.

The chain combines TRBV7-3 with TRBJ2-3; 9 bases line up with TRBD2. Germline V gene data show CDR1 as SGHTA and CDR2 as FQGTGA. Germline trimming cut 2 bases from V and 5 bases from J; bases unmatched to any gene: 8. This CDR3 spans 16 amino acids. The CDR3 region is CASSLGVAGEGDTQYF. For the CDR3, the DNA is TGTGCCAGCAGCTTAGGGGTAGCGGGGGAGGGAGATACGCAGTATTTT. Supplemented by reference TRBV7-3 and TRBJ2-3, the full variable domain reads GAGVSQTPSNKVTEKGKYVELRCDPISGHTALYWYRQSLGQGPEFLIYFQGTGAADDSGLPNDRFFAVRPEGSVSTLKIQRTERGDSAVYLCASSLGVAGEGDTQYFGPGTRLTVL.

This chain uses TRBV7-9 with TRBJ2-1, with a tentative D call TRBD2 (6 bases). V lost 5 bases and J lost 12, with 14 bases in between. Germline CDR1 is SEHNR and CDR2 is FQNEAQ (reference sequence). The CDR3 extends over 12 amino acids. CDR3 nucleotides: TGTGCCAGCAGCCCCGGGACTTCGGGGCAGTTCTTC. It codes for CASSPGTSGQFF.

This clone was recorded at least ten times. CDR3 DNA: TGTGCCATCGGGACAGGGGATAGCAATCAGCCCCAGCATTTT. This sequence encodes CAIGTGDSNQPQHF. The chain has TRBV10-3 and TRBJ1-5, with TRBD1 matching over 10 bases. This CDR3 is built from 14 residues. V was clipped by 8 bases and J by 0 bases; unmatched bases: 1. The germline V gene encodes CDR1 ENHRY and CDR2 SYGVKD.

The V gene is TRBV6-4, the J gene TRBJ2-3; TRBD2 matches 12 bases. The CDR3 extends over 15 amino acids. Germline trimming cut 4 bases from V and 1 base from J; bases unmatched to any gene: 0. Germline V gene data show CDR1 as MRHNA and CDR2 as SNTAGT. CDR3 sequence (DNA): TGTGCCAGCAGTGGGACTAGCGGGGGCACAGATACGCAGTATTTT. This gives the protein CASSGTSGGTDTQYF.

V gene TRBV7-3 combines with J gene TRBJ1-1, with D tentatively TRBD1 (5 bases). With 5 bases removed from V and 2 bases from J, the gap between germline ends came to 15 bases. This CDR3 spans 15 amino acids. CDR1 SGHTA and CDR2 FQGTGA come from the germline V gene. The CDR3 region is CASSISPGGNTEAFF. In DNA, the CDR3 is TGTGCCAGCAGCATCTCTCCCGGGGGAAACACTGAAGCTTTCTTT.

The chain links TRBV6-5 to TRBJ1-1, with D uncertain. Germline V CDR1 and CDR2: MNHEY, SVGAGI. The ends were cut back, 6 bases at V and 0 bases at J, with 8 bases in the middle. The CDR3 is made up of 13 amino acids. In DNA form, the CDR3 reads TGTGCCAGCAGAACAACAGTGAACACTGAAGCTTTCTTT. It codes for CASRTTVNTEAFF.

This clone was detected once. The chain has TRBV4-1 and TRBJ2-2; D uncertain. Germline V gene sequence: CDR1 MGHRA, CDR2 YSYEKL. CDR3 length equals 15 residues. Deletions cut 1 base from V and 3 bases from J, with 9 bases between. CDR3 bases: TGCGCCAGCAGCCAAGGTCAAGAGCACACCGGGGAGCTGTTTTTT. Encoded protein: CASSQGQEHTGELFF.

This rearrangement joins TRBV2 to TRBJ2-7; 7 positions agree with TRBD1. The CDR3 covers 14 residues. J gave up 3 bases and V 9 bases, and 11 bases lay outside the gene matches. CDR1 and CDR2 (germline): SNHLY, FYNNEI. CDR3 residues: CASSARDRYYEQYF. The CDR3 coding sequence is TGTGCCAGTTCAGCCCGGGACAGATACTACGAGCAGTACTTC.

This chain connects TRBV19 to TRBJ1-1; TRBD1 is a possible D gene (6 bases). CDR1 LNHDA and CDR2 SQIVND come from the germline V gene (reference sequence). This CDR3 contains 13 residues. Trimming took off 1 base at V and 3 bases at J, with 6 bases between the two ends. The CDR3 DNA reads as TGTGCCAGTAGTATAGCAGGGGACACTGAAGCTTTCTTT. It codes for CASSIAGDTEAFF.

The V and J genes are TRBV7-9 and TRBJ1-5; 7 nucleotides align to TRBD1. The length of the CDR3 is 15 residues. The V gene's germline CDR1 is SEHNR and CDR2 FQNEAQ (reference sequence). The V segment lost 3 bases and the J segment 11 bases; nucleotides outside the gene matches: 13. CDR3 DNA: TGTGCCAGCAGCTTTGCCTACCCCCGGGACAGCACCCAGCATTTT. Residues: CASSFAYPRDSTQHF.

In nucleotides, the CDR3 is TGTGCCAGCAGCGCCATCAGGGGCAGCTCCTACAATGAGCAGTTCTTC. Its translation: CASSAIRGSSYNEQFF. The chain employs TRBV5-4 and TRBJ2-1, with a possible D match to TRBD1 (6 bases). The V gene's germline CDR1 is SGHNT and CDR2 YYREEE (reference sequence). The CDR3 covers 16 residues. V gave up 4 bases and J gave up 0 bases, with 14 bases separating them. The full variable domain, with the rest looked up from reference TRBV5-4 and TRBJ2-1, is ETGVTQSPTHLIKTRGQQVTLRCSSQSGHNTVSWYQQALGQGPQFIFQYYREEENGRGNFPPRFSGLQFPNYSSELNVNALELDDSALYLCASSAIRGSSYNEQFFGPGTRLTVL.

The chain combines TRBV5-5 with TRBJ1-2; D perhaps matches TRBD1 (6 bases). Germline CDR1 reads SGHKS; CDR2 reads YYEKEE (reference sequence). CDR3 size: 15 residues. Trimming shortened V by 0 bases and J by 7 bases, and 16 bases separated the two germline ends. The CDR3 DNA sequence: TGTGCCAGCAGCTTGGAGGGGGGGTTCGCTCTTGGCTACACCTTC. This codes for CASSLEGGFALGYTF.

The gene calls are TRBV6-5 and TRBJ2-5, with a possible D match to TRBD2 (5 bases). The tail of the sequence fits TRBJ2-7 better, so the J call may be wrong. CDR3 length: 15 amino acids. The germline CDR1 and CDR2 sequences are MNHEY and SVGAGI. CDR3 bases: TGTGCCAGCAGTTACTCGGCGCAAGGAGGCTACGAGCAGTACTTC. The encoded protein is CASSYSAQGGYEQYF.

The genes are TRBV6-5 and TRBJ1-4; 8 bases are shared with TRBD1. Germline V CDR1 and CDR2: MNHEY, SVGAGI. This CDR3 spans 15 amino acids. J lost 6 bases, V lost 5 bases, and 8 bases had no gene match. As DNA, the CDR3 is TGTGCCAGCAGTAGTGGACAGGGCCAGGATGAAAAACTGTTTTTT. It yields the protein CASSSGQGQDEKLFF.

V is TRBV2 and J is TRBJ1-1, with D uncertain. V dropped 3 bases and J dropped 1 base, with 12 bases sitting between them. CDR1 and CDR2 from the germline V gene are SNHLY and FYNNEI. CDR3 length equals 15 residues. In DNA form, the CDR3 reads TGTGCCAGCAGTGATCCCCACAGAGAGAACACTGAAGCTTTCTTT. This codes for CASSDPHRENTEAFF.

J is TRBJ2-1 and V is TRBV6-1; 7 bases align to TRBD2. The germline CDR1 and CDR2 sequences are MNHNS and SASEGT. The CDR3 is 15 residues long. V lost 1 base to trimming and J lost 6 bases; unmatched junction nucleotides: 6. The CDR3 spells CASSEGGGSGNEQFF. In DNA, the CDR3 is TGTGCCAGCAGTGAAGGGGGGGGTTCGGGCAATGAGCAGTTCTTC.

This chain joins TRBV2 and TRBJ2-3, with D maybe TRBD2 (6 bases). Germline V lookup: CDR1 SNHLY, CDR2 FYNNEI. Trimming stripped 1 base from V and 2 bases from J, with 13 bases between. This CDR3 is built from 16 residues. CDR3 amino acids: CASSEVTRGATDTQYF. In nucleotides, the CDR3 is TGTGCCAGCAGTGAAGTGACTAGGGGCGCCACAGATACGCAGTATTTT.

The CDR3 sequence is CASSYGTGGRNEKLFF. In DNA, the CDR3 is TGTGCCAGCAGCTACGGGACAGGGGGCCGGAATGAAAAACTGTTTTTT. The V call is TRBV5-6, the J call TRBJ1-4; 12 bases agree with TRBD1. Trimming cost V 3 bases and J 5 bases; bases outside gene matches: 5. The CDR3 consists of 16 residues. From germline, CDR1 is SGHDT and CDR2 YYEEEE. Combining the CDR3 with reference TRBV5-6 and TRBJ1-4 gives the whole variable domain DAGVTQSPTHLIKTRGQQVTLRCSPKSGHDTVSWYQQALGQGPQFIFQYYEEEERQRGNFPDRFSGHQFPNYSSELNVNALLLGDSALYLCASSYGTGGRNEKLFFGSGTQLSVL.

This chain links TRBV2 with TRBJ2-1; TRBD1 aligns across 7 bases. This CDR3 spans 13 amino acids. V was clipped by 9 bases and J by 8 bases; unmatched bases: 10. CDR1 and CDR2 (germline): SNHLY, FYNNEI. For the CDR3, the DNA is TGTGCCAGGTTCAGACAGGGAAGTGATGAGCAGTTCTTC. This sequence encodes CARFRQGSDEQFF.

This chain uses TRBV2 with TRBJ1-2; a weak D match, TRBD1 (6 bases). CDR1 is SNHLY and CDR2 is FYNNEI in the germline V gene. The CDR3 contains 14 residues. The V end was cut by 2 bases, the J end by 5 bases, with 12 bases between. The CDR3 region is CASSEPGVLYGYTF. CDR3 sequence (DNA): TGTGCCAGCAGTGAACCAGGGGTTCTGTATGGCTACACCTTC.